This T cell receptor beta chain was recorded in a study of human T cells and chemical hapten exposure. Unfractionated whole blood served as the source for total RNA extraction. CDR1 MNHEY and CDR2 SMNVEV come from the germline V gene (reference sequence). This CDR3 region has 14 residues. V was trimmed by 6 bases and J by 6 bases, leaving 17 bases between them. In the authors' methods: With a range of roughly 20,000 to 690,600, the median per sample was roughly 91,000 TCRs. TCRdb reanalysed the 5' RACE reads using MiXCR and keeps one entry per CDR3 protein. It is TCRdb's table, rather than the study itself, that gives the V and J calls and clone size. Of 75,000 or so distinct CDR3 sequences listed, 15% to 20% are singletons.

The V gene is TRBV27, the J gene TRBJ1-2; D not resolved. This TCR derives from a female donor in good health. This CDR3 reads CASSSPSGPHGYTF. DNA of the CDR3: TGTGCCAGCAGCTCCCCCTCAGGTCCCCATGGCTACACCTTC.